The 21 T cell receptor beta chains below were found in one sample sequenced in a study of blood T cell repertoires in COVID-19. Sequencing used immunoSEQ multiplex PCR; TCRdb keeps in-frame clones, though not all of them. The table shows 200,000 or so clones, with around nine tenths occurring only once. The sample comprised peripheral blood. These receptors were taken from a man in his 70s with active or convalescent COVID-19.

This clone was seen only once. The V call is TRBV3-1 (or the pseudogene TRBV3-2), the J call TRBJ2-5; no reliable D call. Germline loops: CDR1 LGHDT, CDR2 YNNKEL (reference sequence). Trimming removed 1 base from V and 4 bases from J, with 10 bases in between. This CDR3 contains 14 residues. The CDR3 protein is CASSQVQARETQYF. The CDR3 DNA reads as TGTGCCAGCAGCCAAGTTCAGGCGAGAGAGACCCAGTACTTC.

J is TRBJ1-4 and V is TRBV7-9; 8 bases line up with TRBD1. J lost 4 bases, V lost 5 bases, and 9 bases had no gene match. Germline values: CDR1 SEHNR, CDR2 FQNEAQ (reference sequence). CDR3 length equals 16 residues. The CDR3 protein is CASSDRGQGYNEKLFF. The CDR3 nucleotides read TGTGCCAGCAGCGATCGAGGACAGGGTTATAATGAAAAACTGTTTTTT.

The chain employs TRBV27 and TRBJ1-2; TRBD1 matches 8 bases. V dropped 3 bases and J dropped 7; count of bases not matched to a gene: 4. CDR3 size: 13 residues. CDR1 and CDR2 (germline): MNHEY, SMNVEV (reference sequence). CDR3 amino acids: CASSFRGQSGYTF. The CDR3 DNA reads as TGTGCCAGCAGTTTCAGGGGGCAGAGTGGCTACACCTTC.

The V gene is TRBV11-2, the J gene TRBJ1-5, with D unresolved. The germline CDR1 and CDR2 sequences are SGHAT and FQNNGV. Trimming stripped 0 bases from V and 7 bases from J, with 13 bases between. This CDR3 region has 15 residues. The CDR3 region is CASSLDPRYGQPQHF. The CDR3 DNA reads as TGTGCCAGCAGCTTAGATCCGAGGTACGGGCAGCCCCAGCATTTT.

This sequence joins TRBV15 and TRBJ1-2; the D is unclear. The CDR3 contains 14 residues. V lost 0 bases to trimming and J lost 2 bases, with 7 bases between them. Germline V gene data show CDR1 as LNHNV and CDR2 as YYDKDF (reference sequence). The CDR3 coding sequence is TGTGCCACCAGCAGAGATCAGGTGAACTATGGCTACACCTTC. It translates to CATSRDQVNYGYTF.

This sequence joins TRBV3-1 (or the pseudogene TRBV3-2) and TRBJ2-5; 10 bases align to TRBD2. Germline CDR1 LGHDT, CDR2 YNNKEL (reference sequence). The CDR3 length is 16 residues. V dropped 0 bases and J dropped 4; count of bases not matched to a gene: 5. Here the CDR3 DNA reads TGTGCCAGCAGCCAAGAGGGACTAGCGTTTAGAGAGACCCAGTACTTC. Its translation: CASSQEGLAFRETQYF.

The chain combines TRBV5-1 with TRBJ1-1; D is ambiguous. Per germline, CDR1 SGHRS and CDR2 YFSETQ. This CDR3 is built from 15 residues. Trimming cost V 0 bases and J 3 bases, with 12 bases left between them. CDR3 coding DNA: TGCGCCAGCAGCTTGGTGGCGGGTAGGGACACTGAAGCTTTCTTT. Its translation: CASSLVAGRDTEAFF.

This rearrangement joins TRBV3-1 (or the pseudogene TRBV3-2) to TRBJ1-2; the D gene is possibly TRBD1 (5 bases). The CDR3 loop spans 12 amino acids. Germline V CDR1 and CDR2: LGHDT, YNNKEL (reference sequence). The V and J ends lost 1 base and 7 bases respectively, with 7 bases between them. Written as DNA, the CDR3 is TGTGCCAGCAGCCAAGGGGGGGGTGGCTACACCTTC. It encodes CASSQGGGGYTF.

The J gene is TRBJ2-3, the V gene TRBV7-2; TRBD2 matches at 8 bases. CDR3 length: 16 residues. The germline gives CDR1 SGHTA, CDR2 FQGNSA. With V trimmed by 5 bases and J by 2 bases, 9 bases remained unmatched. This CDR3 reads CASSLRTSLLTDTQYF. The CDR3 DNA is TGTGCCAGCAGCCTGCGGACTAGCCTTCTCACAGATACGCAGTATTTT.

The rearrangement links TRBV10-2 to TRBJ1-6, with a weak D call TRBD1 (6 bases). CDR3 length: 12 residues. The V and J ends lost 6 bases and 8 bases respectively, with 8 bases between them. The germline V gene has CDR1 WSHSY and CDR2 SAAADI. CDR3 residues: CASSSGDSPLHF. The CDR3 region has the DNA TGCGCCAGCAGCTCAGGGGATTCACCCCTCCACTTT.

This chain uses TRBV30 with TRBJ1-5; 8 positions match TRBD1. V trimming: 2 bases; J trimming: 0 bases; junction bases outside the gene matches: 12. Germline V lookup: CDR1 GTSNPN, CDR2 SVGIG (reference sequence). The CDR3 extends over 18 amino acids. This CDR3 reads CAWSPGQGMWYSNQPQHF. The CDR3 nucleotides are TGTGCCTGGAGTCCAGGACAGGGTATGTGGTATAGCAATCAGCCCCAGCATTTT.

V gene TRBV28 combines with J gene TRBJ2-5, with unresolved D. Germline values: CDR1 MDHEN, CDR2 SYDVKM. With 5 bases removed from V and 5 bases from J, the gap between germline ends came to 18 bases. The CDR3 covers 15 residues. CDR3 DNA: TGTGCCAGCAGTCCAGCTGGGTGGGCAAGGGAGACCCAGTACTTC. The encoded protein is CASSPAGWARETQYF.

The chain couples TRBV4-3 to TRBJ1-1; 8 nucleotides match TRBD1. This CDR3 has 13 residues. Trimming took 4 bases from V and 6 from J; bases not matched to a gene: 4. Per the germline V gene, CDR1 is LGHNA and CDR2 is YSLEER. CDR3 sequence reads: CASSREQGAEAFF. The CDR3 DNA is TGCGCCAGCAGCCGCGAACAGGGGGCTGAAGCTTTCTTT.

V usage is TRBV5-1 and J usage is TRBJ1-2; 7 nucleotides agree with TRBD1. The J segment lost 6 bases and the V segment lost 4 bases, leaving 3 bases of the junction unmatched. There are 12 residues in the CDR3. The germline gives CDR1 SGHRS, CDR2 YFSETQ. CDR3 DNA sequence: TGCGCCAGCAGCGTCGACAGGGATGGCTACACCTTC. Translating gives CASSVDRDGYTF.

On this clone: The identical CDR3 is also encoded by other nucleotide sequences in the sample. The chain combines TRBV18 with TRBJ2-5; D not certain. Trimming pared 3 bases from V and 5 bases from J, leaving 4 bases between. Germline values: CDR1 KGHSH, CDR2 LQKENI. The CDR3 consists of 11 residues. For the CDR3, the DNA is TGTGCCAGCTCACCTCGTGAGACCCAGTACTTC. Its translation is CASSPRETQYF.

The V gene is TRBV10-3, the J gene TRBJ1-1; a possible D gene is TRBD1 (5 bases). The CDR3 length is 13 residues. V was shortened by 4 bases and J by 2 bases, with 8 bases between the two germline ends. Germline V lookup: CDR1 ENHRY, CDR2 SYGVKD. The CDR3 protein is CAISGQTNTEAFF. Here the CDR3 DNA reads TGTGCCATCAGTGGACAGACAAACACTGAAGCTTTCTTT.

The chain uses TRBV5-1 and TRBJ1-5, with D unresolved. Germline lookup yields CDR1 SGHRS and CDR2 YFSETQ. CDR3 size: 14 residues. The V end was cut by 4 bases, the J end by 5 bases, with 13 bases between. CDR3 amino acids: CASSPGNKDQPQHF. The CDR3 DNA follows: TGCGCCAGCAGCCCAGGTAATAAGGATCAGCCCCAGCATTTT. Supplemented by reference TRBV5-1 and TRBJ1-5, the full variable domain reads KAGVTQTPRYLIKTRGQQVTLSCSPISGHRSVSWYQQTPGQGLQFLFEYFSETQRNKGNFPGRFSGRQFSNSRSEMNVSTLELGDSALYLCASSPGNKDQPQHFGDGTRLSIL.

The CDR3 here is CASSLGSGGITDTQYF. The CDR3 DNA reads as TGTGCCAGCAGCTTAGGATCGGGGGGGATCACAGATACGCAGTATTTT. The gene calls are TRBV7-9 and TRBJ2-3; 8 nucleotides line up with TRBD2. Losses at the gene ends were 1 base for V and 2 bases for J; bases not matched to a gene: 5. Germline V CDR1 and CDR2: SEHNR, FQNEAQ (reference sequence). CDR3 size: 16 residues. The full variable domain, rest sourced from reference TRBV7-9 and TRBJ2-3, is DTGVSQNPRHKITKRGQNVTFRCDPISEHNRLYWYRQTLGQGPEFLTYFQNEAQLEKSRLLSDRFSAERPKGSFSTLEIQRTEQGDSAMYLCASSLGSGGITDTQYFGPGTRLTVL.

V usage is TRBV13 and J usage is TRBJ2-7, with D unclear. The CDR3 loop spans 15 amino acids. V was pared by 1 base and J by 0 bases, with 10 bases between. The germline gives CDR1 PRHDT, CDR2 FYEKMQ (reference sequence). The CDR3 DNA follows: TGTGCCAGCAGCTTAGAGGCTTCTAGCTCCTACGAGCAGTACTTC. It specifies CASSLEASSSYEQYF.

The J gene is TRBJ1-5, the V gene TRBV19; 9 bases are a match to TRBD1. V was clipped by 3 bases and J by 7 bases; unmatched bases: 13. This CDR3 is 17 amino acids long. CDR1 is LNHDA, CDR2 SQIVND, per germline (reference sequence). Here the CDR3 DNA reads TGTGCCAGTAGTATCACAGGGGGCGCCTCAACGGGGCAGCCCCAGCATTTT. This codes for CASSITGGASTGQPQHF.

This chain joins TRBV15 and TRBJ1-2; D perhaps matches TRBD1 (6 bases). This CDR3 region has 17 residues. Trimming took off 6 bases at V and 4 bases at J, with 24 bases between the two ends. Germline loops: CDR1 LNHNV, CDR2 YYDKDF (reference sequence). This CDR3 is CATSDLHRGAGGYGYTF. The CDR3 nucleotides read TGTGCCACCAGTGACCTACACCGGGGGGCGGGAGGCTATGGCTACACCTTC.